This TCR beta chain derives from a study of preoperative IRX-2 immunotherapy in early breast cancer. Measured with immunoSEQ multiplex PCR; TCRdb has only the in-frame clones, and not every one. The repertoire consists of more than 3,000 clones, with roughly 71% occurring once and the leading ten covering 7% to 9.5%. Treatment indicated: preoperative locoregional IRX-2 cytokine immunotherapy. Preoperative locoregional IRX-2 cytokine immunotherapy was tested in the phase Ib source study. Germline assignment: CDR1 SGHTA and CDR2 FQGNSA. V gave up 5 bases and J gave up 8 bases; unmatched junction bases: 5. CDR3 size: 13 residues.

The chain carries TRBV7-2 and TRBJ2-2; TRBD1 matches at 7 bases. Sequenced material: tumor tissue, taken before IRX-2 immunotherapy. The TCR comes from a human donor with breast cancer. In DNA form, the CDR3 reads TGTGCCAGCAGCCCGAACAGGGGTGGGGAGCTGTTTTTT. Protein product: CASSPNRGGELFF.